A single sample gave rise to the 31 T cell receptor beta chains below, sequenced in a study of CD8 T cells in Susac syndrome. Random hexamers were used to reverse transcribe the RNA input (roughly 0.5 to 1 ug). Each CDR3 protein is one row after TCRdb ran MiXCR on the immunoSEQ multiplex PCR reads. The sample records some 130,000 distinct CDR3 sequences, over 90% being singletons. The source material was CD8+ T cells from PBMCs. These receptors all come from a human donor with Susac syndrome.

The chain employs TRBV28 and TRBJ2-3; TRBD2 aligns across 8 bases. Trimming at V came to 5 bases and at J to 6 bases, leaving 7 bases not matched to a gene. Germline lookup yields CDR1 MDHEN and CDR2 SYDVKM. This CDR3 is 14 amino acids long. CDR3 sequence (DNA): TGTGCCAGCAGTGCAGCGGGGGACGATGATACGCAGTATTTT. Amino acid sequence: CASSAAGDDDTQYF.

The rearrangement uses TRBV11-3 and TRBJ2-7, with 8 positions matching TRBD2. Losses at the gene ends were 3 bases for V and 6 bases for J; bases not matched to a gene: 7. The CDR3 extends over 14 amino acids. Germline CDR1 reads SGHNT; CDR2 reads YENEEA. The CDR3 nucleotides are TGTGCCAGCAGCTTCAGCGGGAGCTTTTCCGAGCAGTACTTC. Protein product: CASSFSGSFSEQYF.

The V gene is TRBV9, the J gene TRBJ2-2; D is ambiguous. With 3 bases removed from V and 9 bases from J, the gap between germline ends came to 15 bases. CDR3 length: 14 amino acids. CDR1 is SGDLS and CDR2 is YYNGEE in the germline V gene. The CDR3 DNA is TGTGCCAGCAGCGCTATAGGGTATCCTAGGGAGCTGTTTTTT. Protein: CASSAIGYPRELFF.

This chain connects TRBV20-1 to TRBJ2-7; no reliable D call. CDR3 size: 16 residues. Germline values: CDR1 DFQATT, CDR2 SNEGSKA (reference sequence). Deletions cut 4 bases from V and 4 bases from J, with 23 bases between. In DNA, the CDR3 is TGCAGTGCTACCCTAGGACCCACTCTCTCACCTTACGAGCAGTACTTC. It encodes CSATLGPTLSPYEQYF.

The V call is TRBV12-3 or TRBV12-4, the J call TRBJ2-2; 8 nucleotides match TRBD2. The CDR3 is made up of 14 amino acids. Trimming at V came to 5 bases and at J to 6 bases, leaving 5 bases not matched to a gene. The CDR3 protein is CASSTGGPAGELFF. In DNA, the CDR3 is TGTGCCAGCAGTACGGGAGGGCCCGCCGGGGAGCTGTTTTTT.

The J gene is TRBJ1-1, the V gene TRBV28, with D maybe TRBD1 (6 bases). The CDR3 spans 14 residues. The V gene lost 4 bases and the J gene lost 2 bases, with 11 bases spanning the gap. Germline V CDR1 and CDR2: MDHEN, SYDVKM. CDR3 DNA sequence: TGTGCCAGCAGTTCCGGGACACCAAACACTGAAGCTTTCTTT. Its translation: CASSSGTPNTEAFF.

This clonotype was seen once. J is TRBJ2-5 and V is TRBV25-1, with D possibly being TRBD2 (7 bases). Trimming stripped 3 bases from V and 2 bases from J, with 13 bases between. The CDR3 runs to 15 residues. The germline V gene has CDR1 MGHDK and CDR2 SYGVNS. The CDR3 region has the DNA TGTGCCAGCAGTGAGGGGGGGGCAGATCAAGAGACCCAGTACTTC. It is translated as CASSEGGADQETQYF.

The rearrangement joins TRBV5-1 to TRBJ2-5, with a possible D match to TRBD1 (6 bases). The CDR3 contains 15 residues. The ends were cut back, 0 bases at V and 5 bases at J, with 14 bases in the middle. CDR1 and CDR2 from the germline V gene are SGHRS and YFSETQ. CDR3 sequence reads: CASSLDVQGYETQYF. The CDR3 region has the DNA TGCGCCAGCAGCTTGGACGTCCAGGGGTACGAGACCCAGTACTTC.

The rearrangement uses TRBV12-3 or TRBV12-4 and TRBJ1-2; weak D call: TRBD1 (5 bases). This CDR3 is built from 13 residues. The V and J ends lost 6 bases and 8 bases respectively, with 16 bases between them. Here the CDR3 reads CASSPGGDGGYTF. The CDR3 region has the DNA TGTGCCAGCAGCCCCGGGGGGGATGGGGGCTACACCTTC.

This chain links TRBV7-3 with TRBJ2-7; TRBD2 might be the D (5 bases). The length of the CDR3 is 11 residues. Germline V gene lookup returns CDR1 SGHTA and CDR2 FQGTGA. V was cut by 9 bases and J by 3 bases, with 9 bases left in between. The CDR3 reads CARRLCYEQYF. CDR3 coding DNA: TGTGCCAGGAGACTATGCTACGAGCAGTACTTC. Combining the CDR3 with reference TRBV7-3 and TRBJ2-7 gives the whole variable domain GAGVSQTPSNKVTEKGKYVELRCDPISGHTALYWYRQSLGQGPEFLIYFQGTGAADDSGLPNDRFFAVRPEGSVSTLKIQRTERGDSAVYLCARRLCYEQYFGPGTRLTVT.

The chain links TRBV27 to TRBJ1-5; D might be TRBD1 (5 bases). Germline values: CDR1 MNHEY, CDR2 SMNVEV (reference sequence). The CDR3 is made up of 15 amino acids. With 4 bases removed from V and 2 bases from J, the gap between germline ends came to 12 bases. As DNA, the CDR3 is TGTGCCAGCAGTTCGGGGGGTTTTGGCAATCAGCCCCAGCATTTT. Protein sequence: CASSSGGFGNQPQHF.

CDR3 protein: CASSPGGADGYTF. In DNA form, the CDR3 reads TGTGCCAGCTCACCTGGGGGGGCCGATGGCTACACCTTC. V gene TRBV18 combines with J gene TRBJ1-2; D is perhaps TRBD1 (6 bases). CDR3 length equals 13 residues. Germline-derived CDR1 and CDR2 are KGHSH and LQKENI. V lost 3 bases to trimming and J lost 6 bases, with 11 bases between them. The full variable domain, completed using reference TRBV18 and TRBJ1-2, is NAGVMQNPRHLVRRRGQEARLRCSPMKGHSHVYWYRQLPEEGLKFMVYLQKENIIDESGMPKERFSAEFPKEGPSILRIQQVVRGDSAAYFCASSPGGADGYTFGSGTRLTVV.

The V gene is TRBV28, the J gene TRBJ2-7; D uncertain. This CDR3 has 14 residues. Per the germline V gene, CDR1 is MDHEN and CDR2 is SYDVKM. Trimming took off 5 bases at V and 1 base at J, with 12 bases between the two ends. The chain's CDR3 is CASSLIEGSYEQYF. CDR3 sequence (DNA): TGTGCCAGCAGTCTGATCGAAGGGTCCTACGAGCAGTACTTC.

The rearrangement uses TRBV20-1 and TRBJ2-1; unclear D gene. This CDR3 contains 15 residues. The germline V and J ends were trimmed by 3 bases and 0 bases, with 12 bases remaining between them. The germline V gene encodes CDR1 DFQATT and CDR2 SNEGSKA (reference sequence). This CDR3 is CSARSVTSSYNEQFF. The CDR3 nucleotides read TGCAGTGCTAGGTCAGTTACGAGCTCCTACAATGAGCAGTTCTTC.

V and J are TRBV27 and TRBJ1-1, with D possibly TRBD1 on 5 matching bases. V lost 7 bases and J 1 base, leaving 13 bases between the germline ends. CDR1 is MNHEY and CDR2 is SMNVEV in the germline V gene (reference sequence). This CDR3 has 14 residues. The CDR3 protein is CASTPGRENTEAFF. As DNA, the CDR3 is TGTGCCAGCACCCCCGGCAGGGAGAACACTGAAGCTTTCTTT.

CDR3 region: CASQSLGYDPWDEQFF. DNA of the CDR3: TGTGCCAGCCAAAGCTTGGGTTACGACCCTTGGGATGAGCAGTTCTTC. The chain has TRBV5-6 and TRBJ2-1; unclear D gene. CDR3 length equals 16 residues. Germline CDR1 SGHDT, CDR2 YYEEEE. Deletions cut 7 bases from V and 8 bases from J, with 25 bases between.

V gene TRBV19 combines with J gene TRBJ1-5; perhaps TRBD1 as D (5 bases). CDR1 is LNHDA and CDR2 is SQIVND in the germline V gene (reference sequence). Trimming took 6 bases from V and 5 from J, leaving 8 bases between them. The CDR3 runs 12 residues. The DNA for the CDR3 is TGTGCCAGTAGAGAAGGGGATCAGCCCCAGCATTTT. Protein: CASREGDQPQHF.

V and J are TRBV19 and TRBJ2-1; D could derive from TRBD1 or TRBD2 (5 bases each). The germline V gene has CDR1 LNHDA and CDR2 SQIVND (reference sequence). This CDR3 has 11 amino acids. Trimming stripped 7 bases from V and 10 bases from J, with 11 bases between. CDR3 in DNA: TGTGCCAGTACCTCGGGGCGGGAGCAGTTCTTC. It codes for CASTSGREQFF.

The genes are TRBV12-5 and TRBJ1-5; D gene unclear. There are 11 residues in the CDR3. Germline CDR1 LGHNT, CDR2 FRNRAP. The ends were cut back, 3 bases at V and 5 bases at J, with 2 bases in the middle. This CDR3 is CASGFYQPQHF. DNA of the CDR3: TGTGCTAGTGGTTTCTATCAGCCCCAGCATTTT.

The CDR3 loop reads CSVEVGGLTGELFF. CDR3 bases: TGCAGCGTTGAAGTCGGGGGGCTAACCGGGGAGCTGTTTTTT. The chain recombines TRBV29-1 with TRBJ2-2, with D tentatively TRBD2 (7 bases). Germline CDR1 reads SQVTM; CDR2 reads ANQGSEA. V dropped 1 base and J dropped 5 bases, with 11 bases sitting between them. The CDR3 runs to 14 residues.

The gene calls are TRBV5-1 and TRBJ1-2, with D perhaps TRBD1 (5 bases). Per germline, CDR1 SGHRS and CDR2 YFSETQ. There are 16 residues in the CDR3. V was pared by 6 bases and J by 8 bases, with 26 bases between. The CDR3 region has the DNA TGCGCCAGCACCCGAGGCCCCCCGGCAGGGAGGTGCGGCTACACCTTC. Its protein is CASTRGPPAGRCGYTF.

The chain links TRBV2 to TRBJ2-7; D is unclear. The V gene's germline CDR1 is SNHLY and CDR2 FYNNEI. The CDR3 has 14 amino acids. V was cut by 4 bases and J by 1 base, with 11 bases left in between. DNA of the CDR3: TGTGCCAGCAGTGGAATAGAGTTGTCCTACGAGCAGTACTTC. Translating it yields CASSGIELSYEQYF.

The chain uses TRBV20-1 and TRBJ2-2; no definite D call. Germline CDR1 and CDR2: DFQATT and SNEGSKA (reference sequence). V lost 0 bases, J lost 3 bases, and 5 bases lay in between. CDR3 length: 13 residues. The CDR3 DNA sequence: TGCAGTGCTAGAGATCCTGACACCGGGGAGCTGTTTTTT. This sequence encodes CSARDPDTGELFF.

J is TRBJ2-1 and V is TRBV30; D ambiguous. Trimming took 2 bases from V and 9 from J, leaving 11 bases between them. The CDR3 loop spans 12 amino acids. Germline CDR1 is GTSNPN and CDR2 is SVGIG (reference sequence). In DNA, the CDR3 is TGTGCCTGGAGTTTGCGTAATGGTGAGCAGTTCTTC. It encodes CAWSLRNGEQFF.

This clonotype was seen only once. V is TRBV11-1 and J is TRBJ2-3, with 7 bases fitting TRBD1. The CDR3 extends over 12 amino acids. V shed 6 bases, J shed 10 bases, and the junction held 7 bases outside the gene matches. The germline CDR1 and CDR2 sequences are SGHAT and FQDESV (reference sequence). For the CDR3, the DNA is TGTGCCAGCAGTTTACTTGGGACAGCGCAGTATTTT. It specifies CASSLLGTAQYF.

V usage is TRBV4-1 and J usage is TRBJ2-7; 9 bases are shared with TRBD1. Per the germline V gene, CDR1 is MGHRA and CDR2 is YSYEKL. Trimming removed 5 bases from V and 5 bases from J; junction bases left unmatched: 13. CDR3 length: 16 amino acids. CDR3 nucleotides: TGCGCCAGCAGCAGCTCCTGGCCCGGGACAGGGCACGAGCAGTACTTC. Translated: CASSSSWPGTGHEQYF.

V is TRBV5-6 and J is TRBJ2-7, with D unresolved. The CDR3 length is 12 residues. Germline CDR1 and CDR2: SGHDT and YYEEEE. The V end lost 2 bases, the J end lost 3 bases, and 6 bases lay between the germline ends. DNA of the CDR3: TGTGCCAGCAGCTTTGGGCTCTACGAGCAGTACTTC. This encodes CASSFGLYEQYF.

The V gene is TRBV28, the J gene TRBJ2-1; D unclear. Germline V CDR1 and CDR2: MDHEN, SYDVKM. The CDR3 is 14 residues long. V was trimmed by 6 bases and J by 0 bases, leaving 9 bases between them. CDR3 coding DNA: TGTGCCAGCAGCCAAAGCTACTCCTACAATGAGCAGTTCTTC. Its protein is CASSQSYSYNEQFF.

This chain uses TRBV30 with TRBJ1-4; TRBD1 might be the D (6 bases). The CDR3 extends over 13 amino acids. The V end lost 2 bases, the J end lost 7 bases, and 11 bases lay between the germline ends. The germline V gene has CDR1 GTSNPN and CDR2 SVGIG (reference sequence). CDR3 DNA sequence: TGTGCCTGGAGTAGGGGGGCGGGTGAAAAACTGTTTTTT. It yields the protein CAWSRGAGEKLFF.

The chain uses TRBV5-6 and TRBJ1-1; tentatively, D is TRBD1 (5 bases). The germline CDR1 and CDR2 sequences are SGHDT and YYEEEE. V lost 3 bases and J lost 5, with 8 bases in between. The CDR3 is 12 residues long. The CDR3 coding sequence is TGTGCCAGCAGCTCAGGGTGGACTGAAGCTTTCTTT. This codes for CASSSGWTEAFF. Using reference TRBV5-6 and TRBJ1-1 for the parts outside the CDR3, the full variable domain is DAGVTQSPTHLIKTRGQQVTLRCSPKSGHDTVSWYQQALGQGPQFIFQYYEEEERQRGNFPDRFSGHQFPNYSSELNVNALLLGDSALYLCASSSGWTEAFFGQGTRLTVV.

This chain connects TRBV7-9 to TRBJ1-1, with 8 bases fitting TRBD1. The trim removed 5 bases at V and 10 bases at J, leaving 3 bases unmatched. In germline, CDR1 is SEHNR, CDR2 FQNEAQ (reference sequence). The CDR3 spans 11 residues. CDR3 DNA sequence: TGTGCCAGCAGCCTCGGACAGGGAGCTTTCTTT. Amino acid sequence: CASSLGQGAFF.